A single sample gave rise to the 2 T cell receptor beta chains below, sequenced in a study of shared clonotypes between healthy human individuals. Profiled with immunoSEQ multiplex PCR; TCRdb holds only in-frame clones, not every one. The sample carries 2.3 million or so clones, approximately 93% recorded once. Sequenced: naive CD4+ T cells from PBMCs. Subset given: CD45RA+ positively selected. The receptors derive from a man between 18 and 35 years old in good health. Some clones in this sample may be carry-over from other donors' samples.

The V gene is TRBV11-3, the J gene TRBJ2-2; D is uncertain. The CDR3 runs to 12 residues. V lost 6 bases and J 6 bases, leaving 8 bases between the germline ends. Looked up from germline, CDR1 is SGHNT and CDR2 is YENEEA. In nucleotides, the CDR3 is TGTGCCAGCAGTCCCTCGTCCGGGGAGCTGTTTTTT. Amino acids: CASSPSSGELFF. The entire variable domain, with the rest obtained from reference TRBV11-3 and TRBJ2-2, is as follows: EAGVVQSPRYKIIEKKQPVAFWCNPISGHNTLYWYLQNLGQGPELLIRYENEEAVDDSQLPKDRFSAERLKGVDSTLKIQPAELGDSAVYLCASSPSSGELFFGEGSRLTVL.

The chain links TRBV6-6 to TRBJ1-1; D call uncertain. This CDR3 is built from 15 residues. Germline V gives CDR1 MNHNY, CDR2 SVGAGI (reference sequence). V shed 6 bases and J shed 4 bases, with 18 bases lying between them. The CDR3 coding sequence is TGTGCCAGCAGACCCACTCTTGGGCCAGCCACTGAAGCTTTCTTT. It is translated as CASRPTLGPATEAFF.